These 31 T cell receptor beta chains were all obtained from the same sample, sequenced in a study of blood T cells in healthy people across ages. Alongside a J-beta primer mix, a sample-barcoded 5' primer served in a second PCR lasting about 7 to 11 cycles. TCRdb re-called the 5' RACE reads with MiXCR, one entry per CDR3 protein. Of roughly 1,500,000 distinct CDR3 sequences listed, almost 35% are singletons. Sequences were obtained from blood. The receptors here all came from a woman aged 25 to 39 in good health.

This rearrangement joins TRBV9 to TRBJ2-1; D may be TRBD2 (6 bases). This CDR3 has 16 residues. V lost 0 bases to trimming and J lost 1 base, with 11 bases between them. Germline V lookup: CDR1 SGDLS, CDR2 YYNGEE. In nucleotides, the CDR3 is TGTGCCAGCAGCGTAGGGACGGGAGCATCCTACAATGAGCAGTTCTTC. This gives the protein CASSVGTGASYNEQFF.

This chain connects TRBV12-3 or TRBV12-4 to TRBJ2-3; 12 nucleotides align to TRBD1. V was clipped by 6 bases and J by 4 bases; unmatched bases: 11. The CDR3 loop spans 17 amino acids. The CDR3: CASRPGLGQGASDTQYF. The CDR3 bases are TGTGCCAGCAGACCAGGTTTGGGACAGGGGGCGTCAGATACGCAGTATTTT.

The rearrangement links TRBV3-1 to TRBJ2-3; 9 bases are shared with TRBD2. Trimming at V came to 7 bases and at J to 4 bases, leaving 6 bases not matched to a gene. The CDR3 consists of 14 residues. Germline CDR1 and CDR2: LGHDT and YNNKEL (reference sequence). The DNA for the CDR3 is TGTGCCAGCACCCACCTAGCGGGATCAGATACGCAGTATTTT. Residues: CASTHLAGSDTQYF.

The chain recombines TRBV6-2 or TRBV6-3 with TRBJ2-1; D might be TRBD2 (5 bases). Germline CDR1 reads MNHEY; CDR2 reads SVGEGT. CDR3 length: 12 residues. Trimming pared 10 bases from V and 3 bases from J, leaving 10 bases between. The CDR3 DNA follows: TGTGCCATATCCCGGGGCTACAATGAGCAGTTCTTC. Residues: CAISRGYNEQFF.

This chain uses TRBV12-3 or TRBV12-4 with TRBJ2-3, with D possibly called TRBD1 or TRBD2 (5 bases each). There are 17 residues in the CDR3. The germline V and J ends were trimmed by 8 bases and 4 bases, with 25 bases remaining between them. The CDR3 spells CASGARENIWGPDTQYF. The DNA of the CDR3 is TGTGCCAGCGGGGCACGGGAAAACATATGGGGCCCAGATACGCAGTATTTT.

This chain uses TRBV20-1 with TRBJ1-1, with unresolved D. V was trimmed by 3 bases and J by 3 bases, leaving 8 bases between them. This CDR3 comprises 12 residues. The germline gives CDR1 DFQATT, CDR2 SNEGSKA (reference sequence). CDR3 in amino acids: CSARVHYTEAFF. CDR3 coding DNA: TGCAGTGCTAGGGTACATTACACTGAAGCTTTCTTT.

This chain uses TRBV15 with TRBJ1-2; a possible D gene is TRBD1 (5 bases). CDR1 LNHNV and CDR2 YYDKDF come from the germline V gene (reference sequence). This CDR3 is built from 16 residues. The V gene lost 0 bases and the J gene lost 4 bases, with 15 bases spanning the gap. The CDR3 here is CATSRDRRGRIYGYTF. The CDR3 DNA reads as TGTGCCACCAGCAGAGATCGGCGGGGGAGAATCTATGGCTACACCTTC.

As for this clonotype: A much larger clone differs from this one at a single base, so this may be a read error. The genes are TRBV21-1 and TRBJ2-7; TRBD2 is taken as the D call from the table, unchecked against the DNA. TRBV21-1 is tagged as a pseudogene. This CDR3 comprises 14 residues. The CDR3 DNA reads TGTGCCTGCATCCGAGGGAGTCAATTCTACGAGCAGTACTTC. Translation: CACIRGSQFYEQYF.

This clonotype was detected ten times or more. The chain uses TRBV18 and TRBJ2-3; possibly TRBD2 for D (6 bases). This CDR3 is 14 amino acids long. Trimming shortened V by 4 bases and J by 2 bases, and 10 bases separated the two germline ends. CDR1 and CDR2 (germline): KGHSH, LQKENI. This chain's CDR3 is CASSLAAVTDTQYF. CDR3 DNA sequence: TGTGCCAGCTCACTAGCGGCGGTCACAGATACGCAGTATTTT.

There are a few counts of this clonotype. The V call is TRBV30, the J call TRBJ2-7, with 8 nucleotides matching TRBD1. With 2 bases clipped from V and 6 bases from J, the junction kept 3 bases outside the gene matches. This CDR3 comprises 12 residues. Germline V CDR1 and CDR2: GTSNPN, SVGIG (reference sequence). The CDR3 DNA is TGTGCCTGGAGTCCCGGGACAGGCGAGCAGTACTTC. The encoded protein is CAWSPGTGEQYF.

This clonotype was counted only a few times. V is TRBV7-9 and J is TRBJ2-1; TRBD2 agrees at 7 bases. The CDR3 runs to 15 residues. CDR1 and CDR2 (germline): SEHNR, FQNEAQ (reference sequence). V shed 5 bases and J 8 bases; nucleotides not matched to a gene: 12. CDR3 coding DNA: TGTGCCAGCAGCGGAAGACTAGCAGGGATTGATGAGCAGTTCTTC. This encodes CASSGRLAGIDEQFF.

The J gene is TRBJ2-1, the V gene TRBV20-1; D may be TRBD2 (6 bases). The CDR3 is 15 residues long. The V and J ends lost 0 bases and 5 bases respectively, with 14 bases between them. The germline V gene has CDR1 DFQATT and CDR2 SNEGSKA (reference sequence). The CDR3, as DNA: TGCAGTGCTAGAGAGGGGGGAAACTTTCACAATGAGCAGTTCTTC. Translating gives CSAREGGNFHNEQFF.

The DNA for the CDR3 is TGTGCCAGCAACCCCGACGGGACCCCATGGAGAGAGACCCAGTACTTC. This translates into CASNPDGTPWRETQYF. The rearrangement uses TRBV7-9 and TRBJ2-5; D may correspond to TRBD1 or TRBD2 (5 bases each). Trimming left V 7 bases short and J 4 bases short, with 22 bases between. The length of the CDR3 is 16 residues. Looked up from germline, CDR1 is SEHNR and CDR2 is FQNEAQ (reference sequence). The full variable domain, in which reference TRBV7-9 and TRBJ2-5 provide the parts outside the CDR3, is DTGVSQNPRHKITKRGQNVTFRCDPISEHNRLYWYRQTLGQGPEFLTYFQNEAQLEKSRLLSDRFSAERPKGSFSTLEIQRTEQGDSAMYLCASNPDGTPWRETQYFGPGTRLLVL.

The CDR3 spells CASSLKGRKFF. The CDR3, as DNA: TGTGCCAGCAGTTTGAAGGGCCGCAAGTTCTTC. J is TRBJ2-1 and V is TRBV6-5; D gene uncertain. The CDR3 runs to 11 residues. The germline CDR1 and CDR2 sequences are MNHEY and SVGAGI. V was cut by 4 bases and J by 14 bases, with 12 bases left in between.

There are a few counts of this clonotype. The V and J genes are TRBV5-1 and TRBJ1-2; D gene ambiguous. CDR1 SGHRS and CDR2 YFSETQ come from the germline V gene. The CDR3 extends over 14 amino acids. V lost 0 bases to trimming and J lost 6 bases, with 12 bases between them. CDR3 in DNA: TGCGCCAGCAGCTTGGATAGCTACGAAGATGGCTACACCTTC. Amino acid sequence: CASSLDSYEDGYTF.

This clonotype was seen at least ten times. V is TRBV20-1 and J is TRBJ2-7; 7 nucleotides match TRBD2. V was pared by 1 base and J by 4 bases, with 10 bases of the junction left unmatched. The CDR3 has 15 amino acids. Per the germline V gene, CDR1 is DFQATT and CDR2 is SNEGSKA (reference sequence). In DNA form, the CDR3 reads TGCAGTGCTAGAGCCCCCCGGGGGGTCGGATACGAGCAGTACTTC. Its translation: CSARAPRGVGYEQYF.

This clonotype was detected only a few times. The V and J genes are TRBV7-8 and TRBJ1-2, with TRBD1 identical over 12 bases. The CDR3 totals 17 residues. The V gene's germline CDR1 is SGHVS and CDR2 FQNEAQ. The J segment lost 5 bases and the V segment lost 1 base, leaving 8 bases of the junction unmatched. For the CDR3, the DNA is TGTGCCAGCAGCTTAGTGTGGGGACAGGGGGCGCGGTATGGCTACACCTTC. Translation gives CASSLVWGQGARYGYTF. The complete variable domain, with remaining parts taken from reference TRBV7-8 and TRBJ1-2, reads GAGVSQSPRYKVAKRGQDVALRCDPISGHVSLFWYQQALGQGPEFLTYFQNEAQLDKSGLPSDRFFAERPEGSVSTLKIQRTQQEDSAVYLCASSLVWGQGARYGYTFGSGTRLTVV.

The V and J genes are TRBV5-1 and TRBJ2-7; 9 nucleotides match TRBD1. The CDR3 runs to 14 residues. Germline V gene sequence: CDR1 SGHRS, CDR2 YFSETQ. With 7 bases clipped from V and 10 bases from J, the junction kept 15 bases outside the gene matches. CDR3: CASGRGQGSLLQYF. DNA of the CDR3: TGCGCCAGCGGACGTGGACAGGGGAGCCTCCTTCAGTACTTC.

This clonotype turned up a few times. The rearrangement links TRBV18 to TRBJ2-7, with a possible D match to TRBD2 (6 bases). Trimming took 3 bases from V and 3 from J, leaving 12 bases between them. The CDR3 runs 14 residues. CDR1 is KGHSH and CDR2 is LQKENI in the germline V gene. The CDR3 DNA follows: TGTGCCAGCTCACCGTACGGGGACTGCTACGAGCAGTACTTC. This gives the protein CASSPYGDCYEQYF.

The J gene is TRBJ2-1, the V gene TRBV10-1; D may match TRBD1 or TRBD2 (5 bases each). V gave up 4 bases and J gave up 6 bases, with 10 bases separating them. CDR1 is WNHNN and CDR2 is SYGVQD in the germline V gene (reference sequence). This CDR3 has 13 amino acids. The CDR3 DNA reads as TGCGCCAGCAGTGCCGGGACGCTCAATGAGCAGTTCTTC. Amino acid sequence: CASSAGTLNEQFF.

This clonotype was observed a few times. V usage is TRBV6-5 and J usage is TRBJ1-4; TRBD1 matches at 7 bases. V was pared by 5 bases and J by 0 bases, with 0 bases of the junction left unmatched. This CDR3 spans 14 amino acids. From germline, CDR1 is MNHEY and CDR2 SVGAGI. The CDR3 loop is CASSGTATNEKLFF. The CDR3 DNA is TGTGCCAGCAGTGGGACAGCAACTAATGAAAAACTGTTTTTT.

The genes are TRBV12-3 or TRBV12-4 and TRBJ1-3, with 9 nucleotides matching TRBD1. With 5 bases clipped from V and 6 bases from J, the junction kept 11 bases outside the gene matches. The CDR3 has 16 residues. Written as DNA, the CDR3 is TGTGCCAGCAGTGGGACAGGGATGTCGTATGAAAACACCATATATTTT. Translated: CASSGTGMSYENTIYF.

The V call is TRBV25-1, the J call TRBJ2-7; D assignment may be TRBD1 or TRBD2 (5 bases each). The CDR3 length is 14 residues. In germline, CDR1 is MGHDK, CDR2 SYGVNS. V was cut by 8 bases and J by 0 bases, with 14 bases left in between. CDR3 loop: CASCPRDGSYEQYF. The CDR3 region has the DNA TGTGCCAGCTGCCCCCGGGACGGCTCCTACGAGCAGTACTTC.

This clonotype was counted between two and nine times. CDR3 loop: CASSKQGRGEQYF. The CDR3 DNA sequence: TGTGCCAGCAGTAAACAGGGTCGGGGCGAGCAGTACTTC. This chain joins TRBV12-3 or TRBV12-4 and TRBJ2-5; a weak D match, TRBD1 (6 bases). The last part of the DNA fits TRBJ2-7 better; the J call may be wrong. The CDR3 has 13 residues.

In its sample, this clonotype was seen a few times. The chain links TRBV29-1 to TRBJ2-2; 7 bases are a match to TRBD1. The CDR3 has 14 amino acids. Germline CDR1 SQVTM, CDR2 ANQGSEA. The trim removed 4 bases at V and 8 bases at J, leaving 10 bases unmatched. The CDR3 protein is CSVGRGLSTGELFF. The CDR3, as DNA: TGCAGCGTTGGTAGGGGGCTGAGTACGGGGGAGCTGTTTTTT.

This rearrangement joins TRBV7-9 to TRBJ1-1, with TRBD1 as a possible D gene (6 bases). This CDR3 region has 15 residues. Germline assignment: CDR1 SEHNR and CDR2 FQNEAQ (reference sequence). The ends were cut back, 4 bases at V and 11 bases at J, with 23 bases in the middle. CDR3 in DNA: TGTGCCAGCAGCTCACTCTCTCGACAGGCGGTCCGTGCTTTCTTT. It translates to CASSSLSRQAVRAFF.

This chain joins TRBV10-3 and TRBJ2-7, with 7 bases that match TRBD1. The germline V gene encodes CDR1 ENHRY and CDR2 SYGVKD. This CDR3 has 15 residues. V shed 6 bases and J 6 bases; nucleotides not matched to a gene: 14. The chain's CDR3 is CAIRDPGQPSTEQYF. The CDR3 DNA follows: TGTGCCATCAGGGACCCGGGACAGCCGAGCACCGAGCAGTACTTC.

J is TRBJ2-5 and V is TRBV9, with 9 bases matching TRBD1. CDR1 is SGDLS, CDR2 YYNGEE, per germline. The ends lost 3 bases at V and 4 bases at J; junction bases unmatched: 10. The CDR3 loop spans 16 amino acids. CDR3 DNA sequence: TGTGCCAGCAGCGAATCCTACACAGGGGGCGGAGAGACCCAGTACTTC. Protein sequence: CASSESYTGGGETQYF.

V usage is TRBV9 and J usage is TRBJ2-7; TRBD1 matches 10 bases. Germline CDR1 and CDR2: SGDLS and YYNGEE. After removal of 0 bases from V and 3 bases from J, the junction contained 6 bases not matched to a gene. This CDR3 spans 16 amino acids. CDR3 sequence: CASSVGTGTGDYEQYF. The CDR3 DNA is TGTGCCAGCAGCGTAGGGACCGGGACAGGGGACTACGAGCAGTACTTC.

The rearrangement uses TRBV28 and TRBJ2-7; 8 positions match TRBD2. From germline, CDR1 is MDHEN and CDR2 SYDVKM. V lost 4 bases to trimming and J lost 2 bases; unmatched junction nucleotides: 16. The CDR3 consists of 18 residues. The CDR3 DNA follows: TGTGCCAGCAGTTCCCAAGCTTGGGGTAGCGGGGACCCCTACGAGCAGTACTTC. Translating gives CASSSQAWGSGDPYEQYF.

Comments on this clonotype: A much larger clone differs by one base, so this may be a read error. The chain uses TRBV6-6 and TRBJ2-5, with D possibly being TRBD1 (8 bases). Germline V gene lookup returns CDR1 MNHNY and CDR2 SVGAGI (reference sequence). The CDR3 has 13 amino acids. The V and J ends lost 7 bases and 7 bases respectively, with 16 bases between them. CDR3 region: CASTQGGTGTQYF. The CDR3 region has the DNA TGTGCCAGCACCCAGGGGGGGACAGGGACCCAGTACTTC.